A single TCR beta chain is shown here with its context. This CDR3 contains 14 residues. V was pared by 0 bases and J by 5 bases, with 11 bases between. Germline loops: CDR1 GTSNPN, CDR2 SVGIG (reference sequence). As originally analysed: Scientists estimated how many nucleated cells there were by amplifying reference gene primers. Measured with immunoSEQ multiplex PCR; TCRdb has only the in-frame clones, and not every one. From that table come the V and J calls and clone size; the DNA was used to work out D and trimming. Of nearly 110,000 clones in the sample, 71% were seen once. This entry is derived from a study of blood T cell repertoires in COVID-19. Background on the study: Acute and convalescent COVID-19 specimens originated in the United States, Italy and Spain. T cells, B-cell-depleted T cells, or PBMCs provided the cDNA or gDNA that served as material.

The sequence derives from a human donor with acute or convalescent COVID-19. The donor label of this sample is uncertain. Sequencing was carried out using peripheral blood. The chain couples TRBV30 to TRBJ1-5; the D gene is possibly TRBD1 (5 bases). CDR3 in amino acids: CAWSVPGKDQPQHF. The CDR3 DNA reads TGTGCCTGGAGTGTACCAGGGAAGGATCAGCCCCAGCATTTT.